This T cell receptor (beta chain) was identified in a study of T cell responses to AZD1222 COVID-19 vaccine. Germline loops: CDR1 SGHNT, CDR2 YENEEA. The V gene end was trimmed by 6 bases and the J gene end by 1 base; junction bases not matched to a gene: 6. CDR3 size: 15 residues. Study-wide results and caveats: Mostly white British, mostly female donors; authors suggested clonal diversity may be underestimated. Increases in Spike-specific TCR breadth and depth were seen after two AZD1222 doses.

In the case of this clone: Antigen: not known.

Sequencing used immunoSEQ multiplex PCR; TCRdb keeps in-frame clones, though not all of them. The sample holds over 85,000 clones, roughly 87% seen once. The TCR originated in an adult in good health. The V gene is TRBV11-3, the J gene TRBJ2-3; 8 bases agree with TRBD2. The starting material was peripheral blood, obtained on day 0 of AZD1222 vaccination. CDR3 region: CASSPGTSGTDTQYF. The CDR3 DNA sequence: TGTGCCAGCAGTCCCGGGACTAGTGGCACAGATACGCAGTATTTT. The whole variable domain, remainder taken from reference TRBV11-3 and TRBJ2-3, is EAGVVQSPRYKIIEKKQPVAFWCNPISGHNTLYWYLQNLGQGPELLIRYENEEAVDDSQLPKDRFSAERLKGVDSTLKIQPAELGDSAVYLCASSPGTSGTDTQYFGPGTRLTVL.